The rows below give T cell receptor beta chains drawn from one sample of a study of CD8 T cells in ankylosing spondylitis. In TCRdb, the 5' RACE reads were re-called with MiXCR into one record per CDR3 protein. In the table there are 300,000 to 400,000 distinct CDR3 sequences, 20% to 25% of which are singletons. The sequenced sample was blood, either unsorted or a sorted T cell fraction (not recorded which). The source is a male donor with ankylosing spondylitis or in good health (not recorded which). Both conserved end residues are part of each CDR3. The size entry is marked missing in some rows and otherwise reads once, few, many or a size class.

v_call	clone_size	j_call	cdr3_aa
TRBV27	.	TRBJ2-6	CASSPSDVSGANVLTF
TRBV25-1	.	TRBJ2-3	CASSDFPDTQYF
TRBV10-3	.	TRBJ2-7	CAISESAGVEQYF
TRBV9	.	TRBJ2-2	CASSPTSGERTGELFF
TRBV28	.	TRBJ2-1	CASTHPGTAYNEQFF
TRBV12-3/TRBV12-4	.	TRBJ2-5	CASSLNGQGETQYF
TRBV12-3/TRBV12-4	few	TRBJ2-1	CASSLPRATEQFF
TRBV4-1	.	TRBJ2-1	CASRPPGLYNEQFF
TRBV7-8	.	TRBJ2-5	CASSLTDYQETQYF
TRBV12-3/TRBV12-4	few	TRBJ2-2	CASSLWTGNTGELFF
TRBV7-9	few	TRBJ2-2	CASSFGATGELFF
TRBV4-1	.	TRBJ1-1	CASSQVIGEDTEAFF
TRBV7-9	few	TRBJ2-1	CASTRVGDEQFF
TRBV24-1	.	TRBJ2-2	CATSEPPGAGELFF
TRBV29-1	.	TRBJ2-3	CSVVRWPSRDTQYF
TRBV11-2	few	TRBJ1-2	CASSLEARLAYGYTF
TRBV4-1	.	TRBJ2-7	CASSQIGAGEQYF
TRBV2	.	TRBJ2-5	CASSGQGETQYF
TRBV12-3/TRBV12-4	.	TRBJ2-7	CASSWDGSYEQYF
TRBV4-1	.	TRBJ2-7	CASSQAQTDYEQYF
TRBV11-2	.	TRBJ2-7	CASSQFTGSSYEQYF
TRBV11-2	.	TRBJ2-1	CASTSGGQGGEQFF
TRBV20-1	few	TRBJ2-7	CSAKDRSYEQYF
TRBV6-2/TRBV6-3	.	TRBJ1-1	CASSRGRVLTEAFF
TRBV29-1	.	TRBJ2-1	CSGWSGVNEQFF
TRBV29-1	many	TRBJ2-1	CSVEGDRDEQFF
TRBV6-5	.	TRBJ1-4	CASSFTGTNEKLFF
TRBV7-9	.	TRBJ2-2	CASSGEQAAPNTGELFF
TRBV6-1	.	TRBJ1-5	CASSGGTSNQPQHF
TRBV25-1	.	TRBJ2-5	CASSEYIQQETQYF
TRBV30	.	TRBJ2-1	CAWSLGQGDNEQFF
TRBV2	.	TRBJ2-7	CASSEPGRSKEYF
TRBV7-9	.	TRBJ2-7	CASTKYRGAYEQYF
TRBV7-9	.	TRBJ2-3	CASSLDAGRTDTQYF
TRBV5-5	.	TRBJ2-7	CASSHTTRQGAQYF
TRBV7-9	.	TRBJ2-7	CASSLGSAGTYEQYF
TRBV27	.	TRBJ2-1	CASSWRGSSYNEQFF
TRBV6-1	.	TRBJ1-5	CASSEGPLTDRGHQPQHF
TRBV12-3/TRBV12-4	.	TRBJ2-3	CATRLGDTQYF
TRBV7-8	few	TRBJ2-7	CASSPLIYEQYF
TRBV25-1	.	TRBJ2-7	CASSSLESEQYF
TRBV9	few	TRBJ1-6	CASSVLGLGNSPLHF
TRBV7-9	.	TRBJ2-5	CASSLGAVETQYF
TRBV11-2	few	TRBJ2-3	CASSLDWVGPDTQYF
TRBV9	.	TRBJ2-2	CASSVTGGSGELFF
TRBV28	few	TRBJ2-7	CASSLFFYEQYF
TRBV5-5	few	TRBJ1-5	CASSQWTGGGNQPQHF
TRBV7-8	few	TRBJ2-5	CASSLVAGGPETQYF
TRBV6-5	few	TRBJ2-2	CASSYQAYIGELFF